Shown below are 5 T cell receptor beta chains from a single sample sequenced in a study of T cell responses to AZD1222 COVID-19 vaccine. Profiled with immunoSEQ multiplex PCR; TCRdb holds only in-frame clones, not every one. The data show 80,000 or so clones, roughly 85% seen once. The sample in question was peripheral blood, obtained on day 0 of AZD1222 vaccination. The origin of the receptors is an adult in good health.

The V call is TRBV5-8, the J call TRBJ2-2; possibly TRBD1 for D (6 bases). CDR1 and CDR2 from the germline V gene are SGHTS and YDEGEE. The CDR3 is 16 residues long. Trimming cost V 4 bases and J 3 bases, with 16 bases left between them. The CDR3 here is CASSDNRVLDTGELFF. CDR3 DNA: TGTGCCAGCAGCGACAACAGGGTATTAGACACCGGGGAGCTGTTTTTT.

The rearrangement joins TRBV5-4 to TRBJ2-7; D perhaps matches TRBD1 (6 bases). Per the germline V gene, CDR1 is SGHNT and CDR2 is YYREEE (reference sequence). Trimming took off 2 bases at V and 2 bases at J, with 8 bases between the two ends. This CDR3 is built from 13 residues. The CDR3 is CASSFQGTYEQYF. The CDR3 DNA reads TGTGCCAGCAGCTTTCAGGGGACCTACGAGCAGTACTTC.

V gene TRBV3-1 (or the pseudogene TRBV3-2) combines with J gene TRBJ1-5; D perhaps matches TRBD1 (5 bases). Between the trimmed V and J ends, which lost 0 bases and 6 bases, there was a span of 12 bases. This CDR3 is 15 amino acids long. Germline V gene sequence: CDR1 LGHDT, CDR2 YNNKEL (reference sequence). For the CDR3, the DNA is TGTGCCAGCAGCCAAGAAGGCAGGGCGTCTCAGCCCCAGCATTTT. Its translation is CASSQEGRASQPQHF.

The chain employs TRBV9 and TRBJ2-5, with 8 bases lining up with TRBD2. Germline CDR1 is SGDLS and CDR2 is YYNGEE. V gave up 0 bases and J gave up 1 base; unmatched junction bases: 5. The CDR3 is 16 residues long. Written as DNA, the CDR3 is TGTGCCAGCAGCGTAGGGAGCGGGAGCACCCAAGAGACCCAGTACTTC. It specifies CASSVGSGSTQETQYF.

Turning to this clone: Other DNA sequences from this sample encode an identical CDR3 as well. J is TRBJ1-2 and V is TRBV6-5; 8 bases match TRBD1. The CDR3 has 14 amino acids. Germline V gives CDR1 MNHEY, CDR2 SVGAGI. J was trimmed by 2 bases and V by 5 bases; bases with no gene match: 4. CDR3 region: CASSPGQGNYGYTF. The CDR3 DNA reads as TGTGCCAGCAGTCCCGGACAGGGAAACTATGGCTACACCTTC.